This T cell receptor beta chain was found in a study of T cell responses to AZD1222 COVID-19 vaccine. Study-level points and caveats: Seropositive at baseline were only a handful of AZD1222 recipients. Clonal diversity was possibly underestimated; the donors were predominantly white British and more often female. Two AZD1222 administrations were followed by greater Spike-specific TCR breadth and depth. Spike as a whole was targeted by vaccine-associated CD4 TCRs, dominant at 160-218 and 743-854.

In regard to this clone: Its antigen is still unknown.

Profiled with immunoSEQ multiplex PCR; TCRdb holds only in-frame clones, not every one. The sample has 140,000 or so clones; roughly 90% are singletons. The sequence came from an adult who received the AZD1222 COVID-19 vaccine. The starting material was peripheral blood, obtained 28 days after the second AZD1222 dose.

The chain's CDR3 is CASSYPARGTGEKLFF. Here the CDR3 DNA reads TGTGCCAGCAGTTACCCCGCCAGGGGTACAGGGGAAAAACTGTTTTTT. The chain joins TRBV6-6 to TRBJ1-4, with D possibly matching TRBD1 (6 bases). Germline loops: CDR1 MNHNY, CDR2 SVGAGI (reference sequence). The length of the CDR3 is 16 residues. Trimming stripped 2 bases from V and 8 bases from J, with 18 bases between.